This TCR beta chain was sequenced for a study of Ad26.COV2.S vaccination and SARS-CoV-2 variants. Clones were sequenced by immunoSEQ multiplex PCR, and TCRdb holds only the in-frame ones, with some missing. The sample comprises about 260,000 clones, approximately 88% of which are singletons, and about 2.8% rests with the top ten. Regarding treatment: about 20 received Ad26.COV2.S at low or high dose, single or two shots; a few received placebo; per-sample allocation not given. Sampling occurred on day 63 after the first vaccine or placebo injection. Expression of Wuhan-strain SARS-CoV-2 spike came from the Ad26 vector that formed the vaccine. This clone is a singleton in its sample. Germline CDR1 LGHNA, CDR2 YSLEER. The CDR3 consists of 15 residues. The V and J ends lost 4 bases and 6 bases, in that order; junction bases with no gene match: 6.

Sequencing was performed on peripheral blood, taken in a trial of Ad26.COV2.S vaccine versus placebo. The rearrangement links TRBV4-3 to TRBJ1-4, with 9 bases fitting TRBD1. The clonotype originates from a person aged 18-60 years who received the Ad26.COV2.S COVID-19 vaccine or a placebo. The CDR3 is CASSPDRGSYEKLFF. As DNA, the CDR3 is TGCGCCAGCAGCCCCGACAGGGGGAGTTATGAAAAACTGTTTTTT.